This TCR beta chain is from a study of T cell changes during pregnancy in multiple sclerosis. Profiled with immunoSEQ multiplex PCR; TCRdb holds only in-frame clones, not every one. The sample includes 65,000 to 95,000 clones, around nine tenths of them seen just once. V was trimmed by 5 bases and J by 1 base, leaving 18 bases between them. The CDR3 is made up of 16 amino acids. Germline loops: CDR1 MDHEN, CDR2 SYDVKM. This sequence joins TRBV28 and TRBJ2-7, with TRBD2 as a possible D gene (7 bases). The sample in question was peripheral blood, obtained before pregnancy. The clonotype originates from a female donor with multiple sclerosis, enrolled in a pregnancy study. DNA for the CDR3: TGTGCCAGCAGTCCGAGAGGGAGGGGGGTGTCCTACGAGCAGTACTTC. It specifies CASSPRGRGVSYEQYF.